The 27 T cell receptor beta chains given below trace back to one sample, sequenced in a study of cytomegalovirus exposure and HLA in healthy donors. The PCR used 60 Vbeta and 13 Jbeta primers. Profiled with immunoSEQ multiplex PCR; TCRdb holds only in-frame clones, not every one. Of fewer than 200,000 clones in the sample, 82% were seen once. Specimen: PBMCs. The source is a male donor in good health and CMV-seronegative.

In this sample, this clone turned up a few times. The J gene is TRBJ2-1, the V gene TRBV10-1; TRBD2 matches at 9 bases. Germline V CDR1 and CDR2: WNHNN, SYGVQD (reference sequence). CDR3 length: 15 residues. The V gene end was trimmed by 2 bases and the J gene end by 3 bases; junction bases not matched to a gene: 2. The CDR3 loop reads CASSEGTSRYNEQFF. The CDR3, as DNA: TGCGCCAGCAGTGAGGGGACTAGCCGCTACAATGAGCAGTTCTTC.

The V and J genes are TRBV29-1 and TRBJ1-1, with TRBD1 matching 7 bases. The germline V gene encodes CDR1 SQVTM and CDR2 ANQGSEA. The CDR3 sequence is 13 residues long. V was pared by 6 bases and J by 6 bases, with 10 bases of the junction left unmatched. CDR3 nucleotide sequence: TGCAGCGTGGCAGGGGGTAGGAAGTCTGAAGCTTTCTTT. This codes for CSVAGGRKSEAFF.

This sequence joins TRBV6-1 and TRBJ1-1, with 10 positions matching TRBD1. Per the germline V gene, CDR1 is MNHNS and CDR2 is SASEGT. This CDR3 spans 15 amino acids. The junction had 6 bases not matched to a gene; V was cut back by 7 bases and J by 1 base. CDR3 protein: CASKTGGGGNTEAFF. In nucleotides, the CDR3 is TGTGCCAGCAAGACAGGGGGCGGTGGGAACACTGAAGCTTTCTTT.

This clone showed up just a few times. This chain links TRBV2 with TRBJ2-5, with a tentative D call TRBD1 (6 bases). Trimming left V 6 bases short and J 5 bases short, with 22 bases between. The CDR3 has 16 amino acids. Germline CDR1 SNHLY, CDR2 FYNNEI. CDR3 sequence reads: CASSGGTGWTLETQYF. CDR3 nucleotide sequence: TGTGCCAGCAGCGGAGGAACAGGGTGGACTTTGGAGACCCAGTACTTC.

This clone was found once. This chain connects TRBV5-4 to TRBJ2-3; possible D gene TRBD2, 6 bases. This CDR3 is built from 17 residues. V was trimmed by 0 bases and J by 2 bases, leaving 16 bases between them. Germline values: CDR1 SGHNT, CDR2 YYREEE (reference sequence). Here the CDR3 reads CASSLGNSGPNTDTQYF. CDR3 sequence (DNA): TGTGCCAGCAGCTTGGGCAATAGCGGACCCAACACAGATACGCAGTATTTT.

This clone has more than one count but fewer than ten. The rearrangement links TRBV6-1 to TRBJ2-7, with D unresolved. Deletions cut 3 bases from V and 3 bases from J, with 3 bases between. Germline CDR1 MNHNS, CDR2 SASEGT. The CDR3 contains 11 residues. CDR3 DNA: TGTGCCAGCAGTGAGTACTACGAGCAGTACTTC. This encodes CASSEYYEQYF.

This chain connects TRBV29-1 to TRBJ1-5; TRBD1 matches 9 bases. The CDR3 covers 14 residues. With V trimmed by 6 bases and J by 0 bases, 3 bases remained unmatched. Germline assignment: CDR1 SQVTM and CDR2 ANQGSEA. Here the CDR3 reads CSVGTGNSNQPQHF. The CDR3 DNA sequence: TGCAGCGTCGGGACAGGGAATAGCAATCAGCCCCAGCATTTT.

This chain connects TRBV27 to TRBJ1-1; 7 bases align to TRBD1. CDR3 size: 12 residues. The V gene's germline CDR1 is MNHEY and CDR2 SMNVEV (reference sequence). Trimming cost V 5 bases and J 6 bases; bases outside gene matches: 3. CDR3 in amino acids: CASSRQGSEAFF. In nucleotides, the CDR3 is TGTGCCAGCAGTCGACAGGGCTCTGAAGCTTTCTTT.

This chain links TRBV7-9 with TRBJ2-7; 8 positions agree with TRBD2. This CDR3 comprises 15 residues. Germline V CDR1 and CDR2: SEHNR, FQNEAQ (reference sequence). Trimming took 5 bases from V and 2 from J; bases not matched to a gene: 8. CDR3 in amino acids: CASSATGTRTYEQYF. The DNA of the CDR3 is TGTGCCAGCAGCGCAACCGGGACTAGAACCTACGAGCAGTACTTC.

The rearrangement uses TRBV6-1 and TRBJ2-4, with TRBD2 identical over 7 bases. The CDR3 is 15 residues long. Trimming cost V 1 base and J 7 bases; bases outside gene matches: 7. The germline gives CDR1 MNHNS, CDR2 SASEGT. CDR3 region: CASSEDPGGGNIQYF. CDR3 bases: TGTGCCAGCAGTGAAGATCCGGGAGGCGGGAACATTCAGTACTTC.

The table lists this clone with a count of one. The V and J genes are TRBV11-2 and TRBJ2-1; TRBD1 matches 9 bases. In germline, CDR1 is SGHAT, CDR2 FQNNGV. With V trimmed by 0 bases and J by 4 bases, 4 bases remained unmatched. CDR3 length: 16 residues. For the CDR3, the DNA is TGTGCCAGCAGCTTAGAAGGGACAGGGCTATACAATGAGCAGTTCTTC. Protein: CASSLEGTGLYNEQFF.

The chain has TRBV9 and TRBJ2-3; 9 bases are shared with TRBD2. The germline V gene encodes CDR1 SGDLS and CDR2 YYNGEE. CDR3 length: 15 amino acids. V trimming: 1 base; J trimming: 2 bases; junction bases outside the gene matches: 2. DNA of the CDR3: TGTGCCAGCAGCGTAACTAGCGGGTTCACAGATACGCAGTATTTT. This translates into CASSVTSGFTDTQYF.

V and J are TRBV6-6 and TRBJ1-5; D remains ambiguous. The CDR3 extends over 16 amino acids. The germline gives CDR1 MNHNY, CDR2 SVGAGI (reference sequence). V dropped 0 bases and J dropped 3 bases, with 12 bases sitting between them. The CDR3 DNA follows: TGTGCCAGCAGTTACTCGAGGGCAGAGTACAATCAGCCCCAGCATTTT. This sequence encodes CASSYSRAEYNQPQHF.

This clone was observed a single time. The chain uses TRBV7-3 and TRBJ2-5; TRBD2 matches 7 bases. In germline, CDR1 is SGHTA, CDR2 FQGTGA. The CDR3 extends over 16 amino acids. The J segment lost 3 bases and the V segment lost 1 base, leaving 8 bases of the junction unmatched. The CDR3 nucleotides read TGTGCCAGCAGCTTAATGGGCCGGACTAGAAAAGAGACCCAGTACTTC. The encoded protein is CASSLMGRTRKETQYF.

The chain uses TRBV27 and TRBJ1-1; tentative D call: TRBD1 (5 bases). Trimming took 7 bases from V and 2 from J, leaving 11 bases between them. In germline, CDR1 is MNHEY, CDR2 SMNVEV (reference sequence). This CDR3 has 13 residues. Written as DNA, the CDR3 is TGTGCCAGCATAAACCAGGGAAACACTGAAGCTTTCTTT. This sequence encodes CASINQGNTEAFF.

The chain carries TRBV6-1 and TRBJ2-1; no clear D gene. The CDR3 sequence is 17 residues long. The germline gives CDR1 MNHNS, CDR2 SASEGT. V was cut by 3 bases and J by 3 bases, with 18 bases left in between. Here the CDR3 DNA reads TGTGCCAGCAGTGAGATTGGGCTATCAAACATCTACAATGAGCAGTTCTTC. It specifies CASSEIGLSNIYNEQFF.

A few counts support this clone. This sequence joins TRBV5-4 and TRBJ2-7; TRBD1 matches at 10 bases. Germline V gives CDR1 SGHNT, CDR2 YYREEE (reference sequence). The CDR3 consists of 15 residues. V shed 4 bases and J 3 bases; nucleotides not matched to a gene: 7. In DNA, the CDR3 is TGTGCCAGCAGCCCCTCGGGACAGGGGAGCTACGAGCAGTACTTC. Amino acid sequence: CASSPSGQGSYEQYF.

The chain links TRBV9 to TRBJ2-1; 12 bases fit TRBD2. The trim removed 4 bases at V and 6 bases at J, leaving 5 bases unmatched. This CDR3 comprises 15 residues. Looked up from germline, CDR1 is SGDLS and CDR2 is YYNGEE. CDR3 sequence reads: CASSPSSGRANEQFF. The CDR3 DNA sequence: TGTGCCAGCAGCCCCTCTAGCGGGAGGGCCAATGAGCAGTTCTTC.

The V call is TRBV29-1, the J call TRBJ2-2; 8 nucleotides align to TRBD2. This CDR3 has 14 amino acids. Germline-derived CDR1 and CDR2 are SQVTM and ANQGSEA. The V gene end was trimmed by 6 bases and the J gene end by 4 bases; junction bases not matched to a gene: 7. Here the CDR3 DNA reads TGCAGCGTGAAGCGGGAGTTCGGCACCGGGGAGCTGTTTTTT. This translates into CSVKREFGTGELFF.

The V call is TRBV7-9, the J call TRBJ1-1; weak D call: TRBD1 (5 bases). V lost 8 bases and J 1 base, leaving 11 bases between the germline ends. The CDR3 runs to 13 residues. Germline CDR1 reads SEHNR; CDR2 reads FQNEAQ (reference sequence). DNA of the CDR3: TGTGCCAGCCACTTGGGGGGGAACACTGAAGCTTTCTTT. It codes for CASHLGGNTEAFF.

The chain joins TRBV5-4 to TRBJ2-2, with 10 bases that match TRBD1. Trimming cost V 7 bases and J 8 bases; bases outside gene matches: 8. This CDR3 has 14 residues. Germline CDR1 and CDR2: SGHNT and YYREEE (reference sequence). CDR3 region: CASGGQGNLGELFF. CDR3 sequence (DNA): TGTGCCAGCGGGGGACAGGGGAATTTGGGGGAGCTGTTTTTT.

The chain combines TRBV11-3 with TRBJ1-1; D is possibly TRBD1 (6 bases). In germline, CDR1 is SGHNT, CDR2 YENEEA. Trimming shortened V by 2 bases and J by 0 bases, and 16 bases separated the two germline ends. The CDR3 has 17 amino acids. Here the CDR3 reads CASSLRIGGAVNTEAFF. The DNA of the CDR3 is TGTGCCAGCAGCTTACGCATAGGGGGGGCCGTGAACACTGAAGCTTTCTTT.

The chain is built from TRBV19 and TRBJ2-5, with TRBD2 matching 13 bases. The CDR3 extends over 16 amino acids. Trimming at V came to 5 bases and at J to 2 bases, leaving 5 bases not matched to a gene. Germline-derived CDR1 and CDR2 are LNHDA and SQIVND (reference sequence). The CDR3 is CASSQGTSGVQETQYF. CDR3 bases: TGTGCCAGTAGTCAAGGGACTAGCGGGGTTCAAGAGACCCAGTACTTC.

This clone was observed a handful of times. The chain employs TRBV5-1 and TRBJ2-1, with 8 bases fitting TRBD2. J was trimmed by 4 bases and V by 2 bases; bases with no gene match: 5. The CDR3 runs 15 residues. The germline gives CDR1 SGHRS, CDR2 YFSETQ. The CDR3 loop is CASSFSGVGYNEQFF. Written as DNA, the CDR3 is TGCGCCAGCAGCTTTAGCGGGGTGGGGTACAATGAGCAGTTCTTC. Using reference TRBV5-1 and TRBJ2-1 for the parts outside the CDR3, the full variable domain is KAGVTQTPRYLIKTRGQQVTLSCSPISGHRSVSWYQQTPGQGLQFLFEYFSETQRNKGNFPGRFSGRQFSNSRSEMNVSTLELGDSALYLCASSFSGVGYNEQFFGPGTRLTVL.

This clone appeared a few times. At one end, the junction sequence differs from germline, possibly due to a read error. The chain uses TRBV7-9 and TRBJ2-3, with 9 bases aligning to TRBD1. Germline V gene lookup returns CDR1 SEHNR and CDR2 FQNEAQ (reference sequence). This CDR3 contains 17 residues. The CDR3 reads CSSSSTSGTGLAGTQYF. CDR3 DNA sequence: TGTTCCAGCAGCTCTACCTCCGGGACAGGGCTGGCGGGTACGCAGTATTTT. Variable domain in full (rest from reference TRBV7-9 and TRBJ2-3): DTGVSQNPRHKITKRGQNVTFRCDPISEHNRLYWYRQTLGQGPEFLTYFQNEAQLEKSRLLSDRFSAERPKGSFSTLEIQRTEQGDSAMYLCSSSSTSGTGLAGTQYFGPGTRLTVL.

The genes are TRBV7-9 and TRBJ2-7, with 12 bases that match TRBD1. The CDR3 runs 15 residues. The germline V gene encodes CDR1 SEHNR and CDR2 FQNEAQ (reference sequence). J lost 7 bases, V lost 4 bases, and 8 bases had no gene match. CDR3 nucleotides: TGTGCCAGCAGCTACAACTGGGACAGGGGGCATGAGCAGTACTTC. Amino acid sequence: CASSYNWDRGHEQYF. Based on the CDR3 plus reference TRBV7-9 and TRBJ2-7, the full variable domain is DTGVSQNPRHKITKRGQNVTFRCDPISEHNRLYWYRQTLGQGPEFLTYFQNEAQLEKSRLLSDRFSAERPKGSFSTLEIQRTEQGDSAMYLCASSYNWDRGHEQYFGPGTRLTVT.

The rearrangement uses TRBV6-4 and TRBJ1-1; 8 bases are shared with TRBD1. Germline lookup yields CDR1 MRHNA and CDR2 SNTAGT. There are 14 residues in the CDR3. The V gene end was trimmed by 7 bases and the J gene end by 4 bases; junction bases not matched to a gene: 8. The DNA of the CDR3 is TGTGCCAGCACACGGGCTGACAGGGGCACTGAAGCTTTCTTT. It specifies CASTRADRGTEAFF.